What follows describes a single TCR beta chain. The antigen is not known. Measured with immunoSEQ multiplex PCR; TCRdb has only the in-frame clones, and not every one. This sample carries about 53,000 clones, roughly 90% of them seen once, and the ten largest clones take roughly 3.5%. This record comes from a study of chemoradiotherapy in HPV16-positive cancers. Whole-study context: Candidate HPV-specific T-cell clones and common TCR motifs came from functional assays in two HPV16-positive patients. Study-level findings and limits: Only a couple of HPV16-positive patients supplied the functional HPV-specificity definition. HPV-responsive T-cell expansion during chemoradiotherapy was linked to improved recurrence-free survival in HPV16-positive patients.

V dropped 11 bases and J dropped 3 bases, with 7 bases sitting between them. Germline assignment: CDR1 SNHLY and CDR2 FYNNEI. This CDR3 has 10 amino acids. The chain employs TRBV2 and TRBJ2-5, with D possibly being TRBD1 (6 bases). The sequence derives from a human donor with HPV-associated anogenital cancer. Sequencing was performed on blood, taken from a patient who underwent chemoradiotherapy. CDR3 amino acids: CAGGKETQYF. The CDR3 nucleotides are TGTGCCGGGGGCAAAGAGACCCAGTACTTC.